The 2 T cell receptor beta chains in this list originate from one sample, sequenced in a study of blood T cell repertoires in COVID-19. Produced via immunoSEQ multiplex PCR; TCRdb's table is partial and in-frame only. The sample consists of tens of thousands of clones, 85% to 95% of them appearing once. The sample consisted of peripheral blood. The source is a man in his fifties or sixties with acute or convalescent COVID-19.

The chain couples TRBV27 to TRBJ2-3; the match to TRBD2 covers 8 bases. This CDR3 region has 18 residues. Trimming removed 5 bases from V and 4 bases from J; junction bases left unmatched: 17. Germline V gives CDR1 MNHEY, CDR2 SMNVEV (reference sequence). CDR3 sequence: CASSPLGLAGLSPDTQYF. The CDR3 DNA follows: TGTGCCAGCAGTCCCCTGGGGCTAGCGGGCCTTTCCCCAGATACGCAGTATTTT.

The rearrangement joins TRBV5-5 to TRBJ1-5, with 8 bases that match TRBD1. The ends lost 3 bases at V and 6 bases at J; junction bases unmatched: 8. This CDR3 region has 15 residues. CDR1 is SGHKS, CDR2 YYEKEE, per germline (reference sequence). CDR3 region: CASSWRTGRGQPQHF. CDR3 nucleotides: TGTGCCAGCAGCTGGAGGACAGGGAGGGGTCAGCCCCAGCATTTT.